This TCR beta chain was found in a study of cytomegalovirus exposure and HLA in healthy donors. The overall study: A prior analysis found about 110 million unique TCR beta sequences from approximately 200 million T cells. Points from the study as a whole: The study labeled around 160 TCR beta chains cytomegalovirus-associated.

The PCR had 60 Vbeta and 13 Jbeta primers. Here immunoSEQ multiplex PCR was the method, and the copy in TCRdb shows in-frame clones only, minus some. Of about 76,000 clones listed, more than 75% were seen once; the top ten hold about 12%. In regard to this clone: What it binds is not known.

Sequences were obtained from PBMCs. The sequence was obtained from a male donor in good health and CMV-seropositive.

The CDR3 loop is CASSLGSRANTEAFF. Here the CDR3 DNA reads TGTGCCAGCAGTTTAGGATCCAGGGCTAACACTGAAGCTTTCTTT. This chain connects TRBV28 to TRBJ1-1, with D perhaps TRBD1 (5 bases). V lost 2 bases, J lost 2 bases, and 12 bases lay in between. CDR1 is MDHEN, CDR2 SYDVKM, per germline. The CDR3 has 15 residues.